This T cell receptor beta chain was recovered during a study of somatic mutations in cytotoxic T cells in rheumatoid arthritis. Across the study: Blood from the patient (roughly 30 ml EDTA) was drawn right after diagnosis, pretreatment. General observations from the study: The study found that the largest CD8+ clone exceeded 20% of CD8+ cells in about an eighth of the roughly 65 patients.

Isolation of the CD4+ and CD8+ populations was accomplished via positive magnetic bead selection, with purity assessed by flow cytometry. A word on this clone: The antigen is undetermined.

Looked up from germline, CDR1 is MGHRA and CDR2 is YSYEKL. V was cut by 3 bases and J by 2 bases, with 13 bases left in between. This CDR3 comprises 15 residues. Per the original methods: Among patient CD8+ clones larger than 1%, matches to published virus-specific TCRB sequences were rare. TCRdb keeps only in-frame clones here, not all; method: immunoSEQ multiplex PCR. V, J and clone size reflect that table, while D and trimming were determined from the DNA. The sample shows about 15,000 clones, approximately 82% of them seen only once. The clonotype was recovered from an adult with rheumatoid arthritis. Material for sequencing was CD8+ T cells sorted from blood. The V call is TRBV4-1, the J call TRBJ1-1, with a tentative D call TRBD1 (5 bases). CDR3 DNA: TGCGCCAGCAGCCAGGCCGGGACGGGTAACACTGAAGCTTTCTTT. Translation: CASSQAGTGNTEAFF.